The next 5 T cell receptor beta chains were all read from a single sample in a study of T cell responses to AZD1222 COVID-19 vaccine. The table came from immunoSEQ multiplex PCR; TCRdb's copy has only in-frame clones and leaves some out. The sample has approximately 93,000 clones; around nine tenths are singletons. Specimen: peripheral blood, collected 28 days after the second AZD1222 dose. These receptors were collected from an adult who received the AZD1222 COVID-19 vaccine.

The V and J genes are TRBV7-9 and TRBJ2-1; TRBD2 is a possible D gene (6 bases). This CDR3 has 16 amino acids. V gave up 0 bases and J gave up 0 bases, with 9 bases separating them. Germline V CDR1 and CDR2: SEHNR, FQNEAQ (reference sequence). CDR3 coding DNA: TGTGCCAGCAGCTTAGCACGGGAGACCTCCTACAATGAGCAGTTCTTC. Its translation: CASSLARETSYNEQFF.

The gene calls are TRBV13 and TRBJ2-1; 12 positions match TRBD2. The V gene's germline CDR1 is PRHDT and CDR2 FYEKMQ (reference sequence). V dropped 5 bases and J dropped 3; count of bases not matched to a gene: 8. CDR3 length: 17 amino acids. CDR3 DNA: TGTGCCAGCAGCCCCTTGACTAGCGGGGGTAACTACAATGAGCAGTTCTTC. Encoded protein: CASSPLTSGGNYNEQFF.

Here the CDR3 reads CASSRNDWDTEAFF. The CDR3 nucleotides read TGTGCCAGCAGCCGGAACGACTGGGACACTGAAGCTTTCTTT. The chain carries TRBV7-3 and TRBJ1-1; D remains unclear. CDR3 length equals 14 residues. Between the trimmed V and J ends, which lost 5 bases and 3 bases, there was a span of 13 bases. Per the germline V gene, CDR1 is SGHTA and CDR2 is FQGTGA.

The V call is TRBV2, the J call TRBJ2-2; D may be TRBD1 or TRBD2 (6 bases each). Germline CDR1 reads SNHLY; CDR2 reads FYNNEI. Trimming removed 6 bases at V and 6 bases at J, with 14 bases between. This CDR3 comprises 14 residues. CDR3 sequence: CASRDRGRSGELFF. In DNA form, the CDR3 reads TGTGCCAGCAGGGACCGGGGGCGGTCCGGGGAGCTGTTTTTT.

This sequence joins TRBV6-5 and TRBJ1-5; D unclear. Germline CDR1 and CDR2: MNHEY and SVGAGI. The V gene lost 2 bases and the J gene lost 2 bases, with 4 bases spanning the gap. CDR3 length: 13 residues. CDR3 region: CASSYARNQPQHF. The CDR3 nucleotides are TGTGCCAGCAGTTACGCCCGCAATCAGCCCCAGCATTTT.